This is a list of T cell receptor beta chains from one sample in a study of T cell responses to AZD1222 COVID-19 vaccine. Libraries were prepared by immunoSEQ multiplex PCR; TCRdb keeps only in-frame clonotypes and omits some of them. The repertoire holds 120,000 to 150,000 clones, approximately 89% seen once, with roughly 1.7% in the top ten. This sample comprised peripheral blood, obtained 28 days after the second AZD1222 dose. The receptors were gathered from an adult who received the AZD1222 COVID-19 vaccine. The CDR3 runs from the conserved cysteine through the conserved F or W. The D gene is left open where the match is weak. Where a row states a size, it is once, few, many or the class of an expanded clone; other rows omit it.

TRBV25-1	NA	NA	TRBJ2-7	TGTGCCAGCAACTCAGAAGGCCCCTACGAGCAGTACTTC	CASNSEGPYEQYF
TRBV5-1	TRBD1	once	TRBJ1-4	TGCGCCAGCAGCGCGGGACAGGGTAACACTAATGAAAAACTGTTTTTT	CASSAGQGNTNEKLFF
TRBV18	NA	NA	TRBJ2-3	TGTGCCAGCTCACCCCCCGGGACGGATATGTCAGATACGCAGTATTTT	CASSPPGTDMSDTQYF
TRBV6-5	NA	NA	TRBJ2-3	TGTGCCAGCAGGCGGGACACAAGCACAGATACGCAGTATTTT	CASRRDTSTDTQYF
TRBV5-1	NA	NA	TRBJ1-1	TGCGCCAGCAGCGTCGGTCGGGACACTGAAGCTTTCTTT	CASSVGRDTEAFF
TRBV18	NA	NA	TRBJ1-1	TGTGCCAGCTCACCACCGGTAGTAGTGGGCACTGAAGCTTTCTTT	CASSPPVVVGTEAFF
TRBV28	NA	NA	TRBJ1-2	TGTGCCAGCATCACACGGGCGGCGGGTACCTATGGCTACACCTTC	CASITRAAGTYGYTF
TRBV6-5	NA	NA	TRBJ2-2	TGTGCCAGCAGTTCGTATCCGACGAACACCGGGGAGCTGTTTTTT	CASSSYPTNTGELFF
TRBV10-3	TRBD2	NA	TRBJ2-2	TGTGCCATCAGTGATCTAGTGCTAGCGGGAGGCACCGGGGAGCTGTTTTTT	CAISDLVLAGGTGELFF
TRBV28	NA	once	TRBJ1-2	TGTGCCAGCAGTTTCGTGGGGGAGAGCGGCTATGGCTACACCTTC	CASSFVGESGYGYTF
TRBV4-3	NA	NA	TRBJ2-7	TGCGCCAGCAGCCAAGACTGGGGAGAGCAGTACTTC	CASSQDWGEQYF
TRBV5-1	NA	NA	TRBJ2-1	TGCGCCAGCAGCCCGACGACTAGGAATGAGCAGTTCTTC	CASSPTTRNEQFF
TRBV5-5	NA	NA	TRBJ1-5	TGTGCCAGCAGCTTGTTGGCGAATCAGCCCCAGCATTTT	CASSLLANQPQHF
TRBV4-1	NA	NA	TRBJ1-1	TGCGCCAGCAGCCAAGATACTTTACAGGCCAGGAACACTGAAGCTTTCTTT	CASSQDTLQARNTEAFF
TRBV5-1	TRBD1	NA	TRBJ2-7	TGCGCCAGCAGCATCACAATAACGGGACAGGGGAACTACGAGCAGTACTTC	CASSITITGQGNYEQYF
TRBV30	NA	NA	TRBJ2-5	TGTGCCTGGAGCCTAGCCGGGAGTGGGGAGACCCAGTACTTC	CAWSLAGSGETQYF
TRBV7-3	NA	NA	TRBJ2-5	TGTGCCAGCAGCAGGGTCTGGGGTGAGACCCAGTACTTC	CASSRVWGETQYF
TRBV6-4	TRBD1	few	TRBJ2-3	TGTGCCAGCAGCGCCGGGACAGGAGCCACAGATACGCAGTATTTT	CASSAGTGATDTQYF
TRBV18	NA	once	TRBJ1-5	TGTGCCAGCTCTAAAGGGCCCTCTGGGGGTCAGCCCCAGCATTTT	CASSKGPSGGQPQHF
TRBV4-1	NA	NA	TRBJ1-2	TGCGCCAGCAGCCCTGGGATTCGGGGACGGACTAGCTATGGCTACACCTTC	CASSPGIRGRTSYGYTF
TRBV5-6	NA	NA	TRBJ1-2	TGTGCCAGCATCCAATTCCCGGTCTATGGCTACACCTTC	CASIQFPVYGYTF
TRBV19	NA	NA	TRBJ1-6	TGTGCCAGTAGTCCATCCAGTAATTCACCCCTCCACTTT	CASSPSSNSPLHF
TRBV10-3	TRBD2	NA	TRBJ2-1	TGTGCCATCAGGGGAGGGCTAGCGGGAGTGAGCAATGAGCAGTTCTTC	CAIRGGLAGVSNEQFF
TRBV4-1	NA	NA	TRBJ1-1	TGCGCCAGCCGACTGGGAGCCTCCCGGATGGCTGAAGCTTTCTTT	CASRLGASRMAEAFF
TRBV12-3/TRBV12-4	NA	NA	TRBJ1-1	TGTGCCAGCACCACCGATCTGAACACTGAAGCTTTCTTT	CASTTDLNTEAFF
TRBV7-2	TRBD2	once	TRBJ2-6	TGTGCCAGCAGCTTAACCCCGGGAGGGGGCTCTGGGGCCAACGTCCTGACTTTC	CASSLTPGGGSGANVLTF
TRBV7-9	NA	NA	TRBJ1-5	TGTGCCAGCAGCTTAGAGAGGGTTGGGAGCAATCAGCCCCAGCATTTT	CASSLERVGSNQPQHF
TRBV18	TRBD1	NA	TRBJ2-7	TGTGCCAGCTCACCTCTCGACAGGGGGCGGTCCGAGCAGTACTTC	CASSPLDRGRSEQYF
TRBV3-1/TRBV3-2	NA	NA	TRBJ2-3	TGTGCCAGCAGCCAAGATAGTCGGAACACAGATACGCAGTATTTT	CASSQDSRNTDTQYF
TRBV18	NA	few	TRBJ1-5	TGTGCCAGCTCACCACAGGAAAATCAGCCCCAGCATTTT	CASSPQENQPQHF
TRBV9	NA	NA	TRBJ1-1	TGTGCCAGCAGCCCGACCGGGAGCACTGAAGCTTTCTTT	CASSPTGSTEAFF
TRBV24-1	TRBD1	NA	TRBJ1-2	TGTGCCACCAGTGATTCCCCGGGCGGGACAGGGGCCTATGGCTACACCTTC	CATSDSPGGTGAYGYTF
TRBV2	NA	NA	TRBJ1-2	TGTGCCAGCAGAGCTGGGGGGAATGGCTACACCTTC	CASRAGGNGYTF
TRBV5-1	NA	NA	TRBJ2-1	TGCGCCAGCAGCTTGTTCCGGTCCCGACCGGATGAGCAGTTCTTC	CASSLFRSRPDEQFF
TRBV6-5	NA	NA	TRBJ1-1	TGTGCCTCTAACGGGCGGGGGGGGACGAACACTGAAGCTTTCTTT	CASNGRGGTNTEAFF
TRBV19	NA	NA	TRBJ2-7	TGTGCCAGTAGTATAGATCTAGTGGCAGTAGTTCGGGAGCAGTACTTC	CASSIDLVAVVREQYF
TRBV28	NA	NA	TRBJ1-2	TGTGCCAGCAGTTTAAGTCGTGGCTACACCTTC	CASSLSRGYTF
TRBV7-2	TRBD1	NA	TRBJ2-6	TGTGCCAGCAGCCCCCGACAGGGAGCTGGGGCCAACGTCCTGACTTTC	CASSPRQGAGANVLTF
TRBV5-1	TRBD1	NA	TRBJ1-6	TGCGCCAGCAGCTTTGACAGGGAAATTTCACCCCTCCACTTT	CASSFDREISPLHF
TRBV2	NA	NA	TRBJ1-5	TGTGCCAGCAGTAATGGGGATCAGCCCCAGCATTTT	CASSNGDQPQHF
TRBV5-1	NA	NA	TRBJ2-1	TGCGCCAGCAGCTTGGCCCTCCTAGCTAATGAGCAGTTCTTC	CASSLALLANEQFF
TRBV7-2	NA	NA	TRBJ2-7	TGTGCCAGCAGCTTCCAGGGGACGGACTACGAGCAGTACTTC	CASSFQGTDYEQYF
TRBV5-1	NA	once	TRBJ1-3	TGCGCCAGCAGCTTGGGTCAGGGCGGAAACACCATATATTTT	CASSLGQGGNTIYF